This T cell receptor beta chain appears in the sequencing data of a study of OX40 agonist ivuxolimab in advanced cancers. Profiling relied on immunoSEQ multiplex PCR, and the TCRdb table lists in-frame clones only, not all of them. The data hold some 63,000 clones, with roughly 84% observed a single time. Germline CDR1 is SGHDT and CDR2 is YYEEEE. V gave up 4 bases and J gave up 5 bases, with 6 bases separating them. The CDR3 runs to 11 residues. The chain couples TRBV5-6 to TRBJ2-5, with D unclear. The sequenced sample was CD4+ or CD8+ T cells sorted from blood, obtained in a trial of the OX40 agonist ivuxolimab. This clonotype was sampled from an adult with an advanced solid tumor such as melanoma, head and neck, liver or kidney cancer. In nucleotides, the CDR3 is TGTGCCAGCAGCCGGGCGGAGACCCAGTACTTC. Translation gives CASSRAETQYF.